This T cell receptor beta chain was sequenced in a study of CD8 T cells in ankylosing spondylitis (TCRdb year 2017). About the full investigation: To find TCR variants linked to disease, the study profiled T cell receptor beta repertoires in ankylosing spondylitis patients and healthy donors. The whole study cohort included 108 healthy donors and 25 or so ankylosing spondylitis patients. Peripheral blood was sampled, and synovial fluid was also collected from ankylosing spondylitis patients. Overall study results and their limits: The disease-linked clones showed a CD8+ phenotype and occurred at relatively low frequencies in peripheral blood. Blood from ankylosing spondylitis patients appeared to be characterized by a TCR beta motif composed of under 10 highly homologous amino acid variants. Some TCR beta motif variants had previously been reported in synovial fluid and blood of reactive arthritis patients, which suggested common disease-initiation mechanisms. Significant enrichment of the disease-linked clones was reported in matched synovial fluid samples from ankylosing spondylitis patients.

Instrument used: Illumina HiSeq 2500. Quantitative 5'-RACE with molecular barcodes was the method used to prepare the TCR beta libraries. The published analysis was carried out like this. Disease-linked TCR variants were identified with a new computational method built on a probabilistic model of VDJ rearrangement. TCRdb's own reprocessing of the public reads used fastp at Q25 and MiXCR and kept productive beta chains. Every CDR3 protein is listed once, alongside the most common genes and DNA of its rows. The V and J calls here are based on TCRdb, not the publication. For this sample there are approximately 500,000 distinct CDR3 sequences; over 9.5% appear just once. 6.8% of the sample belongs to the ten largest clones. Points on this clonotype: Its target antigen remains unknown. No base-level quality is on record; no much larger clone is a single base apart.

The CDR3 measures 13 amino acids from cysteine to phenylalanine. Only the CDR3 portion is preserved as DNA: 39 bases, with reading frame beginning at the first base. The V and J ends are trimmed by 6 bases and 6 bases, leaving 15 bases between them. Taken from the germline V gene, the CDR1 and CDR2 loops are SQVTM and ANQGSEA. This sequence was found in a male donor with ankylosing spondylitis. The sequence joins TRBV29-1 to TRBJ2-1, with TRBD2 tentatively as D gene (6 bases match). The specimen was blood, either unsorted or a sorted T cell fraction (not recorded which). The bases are TGCAGCGTGCCTTCGGTCGGGGGCAATGAGCAGTTCTTC. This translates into CSVPSVGGNEQFF.